This T cell receptor (beta chain) was observed in a study of blood T cell repertoires in COVID-19 (dated by TCRdb to the early 2020s). Describing the broader study: Collaborator samples came from the United States, Italy and Spain and covered acute and convalescent phases of COVID-19. Subjects who had been exposed to COVID-19, were actively infected with it, or had recovered from it provided the deeply sampled blood TCRbeta repertoires that made up the dataset. A de-identified subject ID, COVID-19 status, age in years and sex were almost always included in the sample metadata. HLA class I and class II types, where available, came from metadata supplied by the sample provider rather than from assay-based typing. Samples came from the ongoing ImmuneRACE study (first 160 participants) plus 1,254 subjects from 6 global collaborators. The repertoires were released in a freely available public database intended as a resource for research on the immune response to SARS-CoV-2. The material from the prospective study consisted of cDNA or gDNA derived from T cells, B-cell-depleted T cells, or PBMCs.

The CDR3 has 18 amino acids, counting the end cysteine and phenylalanine. Here the CDR3 DNA is all that survives: 54 bases in frame from base 1. According to the germline V gene, CDR1 reads SGHRS and CDR2 reads YFSETQ. V is pruned by 4 bases and J by 4 bases, leaving 16 bases of the junction without a gene match. At one collaborating source in Seattle, patients were enrolled during active infection and were followed longitudinally through the course of disease. Each collaborating institution followed its own protocols to collect whole blood in K2EDTA tubes. For TCRbeta analysis, collaborator samples were shipped as frozen whole blood, as isolated PBMCs, or as DNA extracted from either sample type. The study at large found these results: The quantity of clinical and demographic metadata differed by source and by participant and was supplied without curation.

On this clone itself: What antigen it recognizes has not been identified. Base qualities were left out, and no much larger clone turns up one base away.

TCRbeta CDR3 regions were amplified from genomic DNA by means of the immunoSEQ Assay, a bias-controlled multiplex PCR. From the authors' description of their analysis: The number of nucleated cells in each sample was estimated by amplification of reference gene primers within the assay. To quantify the absolute abundance of each unique TCRbeta CDR3 rearrangement, sequence reads were collapsed and filtered. For each sample, productive Simpson clonality was calculated by taking the square root of Simpson's diversity index across productive rearrangements. In TCRdb, the immuneACCESS table is reduced to in-frame sequences with V and J assigned. These tables do not hold every clone; where another copy was compared, an unresolved V gene accounts for under half, and the others remain unexplained. That table supplies the V and J calls and clone size; D and trimming were determined from the DNA. For this sample the table gives some 290,000 clones, of which about 86% were detected only once. Roughly 12% of the sample is taken by the ten largest.

The receptor comes from a woman between 25 and 40 years old with COVID-19, enrolled during active disease. The rearranged segments are TRBV5-1 and TRBJ1-1; 10 bases in the junction line up with TRBD1. The sample was peripheral blood. At the DNA level, the sequence is TGCGCCAGCAGCCCAATTGGGACAGGGGTTGATCGGTCCACTGAAGCTTTCTTT. The translation is CASSPIGTGVDRSTEAFF. Where the CDR3 stops, the reference TRBV5-1 and TRBJ1-1 genes take over; the full variable domain is KAGVTQTPRYLIKTRGQQVTLSCSPISGHRSVSWYQQTPGQGLQFLFEYFSETQRNKGNFPGRFSGRQFSNSRSEMNVSTLELGDSALYLCASSPIGTGVDRSTEAFFGQGTRLTVV.